Included here is one TCR beta chain sequence, with context. No antigen is known for it. The entry originates in a study of shared clonotypes between healthy human individuals. The CDR3 extends over 14 amino acids. The germline CDR1 and CDR2 sequences are GTSNPN and SVGIG (reference sequence). V was trimmed by 0 bases and J by 5 bases, leaving 11 bases between them. Findings and limits, study-wide: It was observed that 5% to 6% of naive CD4 clonotypes were shared across a handful of donors. Generation probabilities were higher for clonotypes shared across all four sorted-subset donors than for unshared ones. Donor clonotype sharing was expected to depend on sequencing depth.

The protocol was immunoSEQ multiplex PCR, while the TCRdb copy is restricted to in-frame clones and leaves out a portion. The table records around 2.1 million clones, approximately 96% of them present only once. This chain joins TRBV30 and TRBJ2-4, with D maybe TRBD1 (5 bases). This TCR was recovered from a man between 18 and 35 years old in good health. The sequencing sample was made of naive CD4+ T cells sorted from blood. Subset meaning: CD45RA+ positively selected. The CDR3 bases are TGTGCCTGGAGTGTAGGGGCCAAACAAAACATTCAGTACTTC. It is translated as CAWSVGAKQNIQYF. The full variable domain, rest sourced from reference TRBV30 and TRBJ2-4, is SQTIHQWPATLVQPVGSPLSLECTVEGTSNPNLYWYRQAAGRGLQLLFYSVGIGQISSEVPQNLSASRPQDRQFILSSKKLLLSDSGFYLCAWSVGAKQNIQYFGAGTRLSVL.